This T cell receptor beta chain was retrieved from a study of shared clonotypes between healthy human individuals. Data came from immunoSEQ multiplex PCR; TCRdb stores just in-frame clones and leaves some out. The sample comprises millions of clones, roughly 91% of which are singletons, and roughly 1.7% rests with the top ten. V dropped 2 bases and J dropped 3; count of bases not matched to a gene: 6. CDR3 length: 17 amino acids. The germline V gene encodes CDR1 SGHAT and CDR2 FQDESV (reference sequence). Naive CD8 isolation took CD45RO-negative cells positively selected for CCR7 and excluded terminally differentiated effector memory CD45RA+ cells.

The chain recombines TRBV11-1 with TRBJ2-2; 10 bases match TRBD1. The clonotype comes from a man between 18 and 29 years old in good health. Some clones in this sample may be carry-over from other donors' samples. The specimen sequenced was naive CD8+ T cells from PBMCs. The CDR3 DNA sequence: TGTGCCAGCAGCTTAAACGCCGGGACAGGGGACACCGGGGAGCTGTTTTTT. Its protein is CASSLNAGTGDTGELFF. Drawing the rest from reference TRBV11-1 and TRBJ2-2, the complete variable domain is EAEVAQSPRYKITEKSQAVAFWCDPISGHATLYWYRQILGQGPELLVQFQDESVVDDSQLPKDRFSAERLKGVDSTLKIQPAELGDSAMYLCASSLNAGTGDTGELFFGEGSRLTVL.